The next 11 T cell receptor beta chains were all read from a single sample in a study of blood T cell repertoires in COVID-19. Produced via immunoSEQ multiplex PCR; TCRdb's table is partial and in-frame only. Counted here are just under 75,000 clones, approximately 83% occurring once; the ten biggest clones make up around 2.3%. Sequencing was carried out using peripheral blood. The receptors come from a man aged 80 or over with active or convalescent COVID-19.

Turning to this clone: In the same sample, other DNA sequences code for this CDR3. The chain links TRBV6-5 to TRBJ2-7; TRBD1 matches 11 bases. The ends lost 1 base at V and 2 bases at J; junction bases unmatched: 1. CDR3 length: 15 amino acids. CDR1 MNHEY and CDR2 SVGAGI come from the germline V gene. The CDR3 spells CASSYLDRGPYEQYF. The CDR3 nucleotides are TGTGCCAGCAGTTACTTGGACAGGGGGCCCTACGAGCAGTACTTC.

The chain carries TRBV11-2 and TRBJ2-1; D possibly corresponds to TRBD2 (6 bases). Per germline, CDR1 SGHAT and CDR2 FQNNGV. Trimming shortened V by 1 base and J by 1 base, and 20 bases separated the two germline ends. The CDR3 covers 19 residues. The CDR3, as DNA: TGTGCCAGCAGCTTAGCGCTTGGGTTAGCGGAGCCTTCCTACAATGAGCAGTTCTTC. Protein product: CASSLALGLAEPSYNEQFF.

CDR3 loop: CASSLVEGQPQHF. The CDR3 DNA is TGTGCCAGCAGCTTAGTCGAGGGTCAGCCCCAGCATTTT. The chain combines TRBV7-2 with TRBJ1-5; D call uncertain. The CDR3 has 13 amino acids. Germline values: CDR1 SGHTA, CDR2 FQGNSA. Trimming removed 1 base from V and 6 bases from J, with 7 bases in between.

This clone has only a few counts. The chain links TRBV10-2 to TRBJ1-6, with a weak D call TRBD1 (5 bases). The CDR3 spans 12 residues. V was shortened by 6 bases and J by 8 bases, with 8 bases between the two germline ends. Germline V gene data show CDR1 as WSHSY and CDR2 as SAAADI. The CDR3 region is CASRVGDSPLHF. CDR3 DNA: TGCGCCAGCAGGGTAGGGGATTCACCCCTCCACTTT.

The chain's CDR3 is CAWSMGRGNYNEQFF. The CDR3, as DNA: TGTGCCTGGAGTATGGGGAGGGGTAACTACAATGAGCAGTTCTTC. The chain has TRBV30 and TRBJ2-1; 7 nucleotides line up with TRBD2. Germline trimming cut 2 bases from V and 3 bases from J; bases unmatched to any gene: 7. CDR3 length: 15 amino acids. The germline V gene has CDR1 GTSNPN and CDR2 SVGIG (reference sequence).

This chain links TRBV30 with TRBJ2-3, with 9 positions matching TRBD2. The V segment lost 0 bases and the J segment 4 bases; nucleotides outside the gene matches: 5. This CDR3 contains 15 residues. In germline, CDR1 is GTSNPN, CDR2 SVGIG (reference sequence). CDR3 coding DNA: TGTGCCTGGAGTGTAGGCGGGAGGGTGGCAGATACGCAGTATTTT. Translating gives CAWSVGGRVADTQYF.

The V and J genes are TRBV5-1 and TRBJ2-2; 12 bases agree with TRBD1. Germline V lookup: CDR1 SGHRS, CDR2 YFSETQ. Trimming cost V 2 bases and J 6 bases; bases outside gene matches: 5. This CDR3 is 16 amino acids long. The CDR3 DNA sequence: TGCGCCAGCAGCTTTGGGACAGGGGGCTATGCCGGGGAGCTGTTTTTT. Amino acid sequence: CASSFGTGGYAGELFF.

The chain recombines TRBV6-5 with TRBJ1-4; D perhaps matches TRBD1 (6 bases). V gave up 6 bases and J gave up 8 bases, with 13 bases separating them. Germline V gene sequence: CDR1 MNHEY, CDR2 SVGAGI. CDR3 size: 13 residues. DNA of the CDR3: TGTGCCAGCAGCAACAGGGCAAGAGAAAAACTGTTTTTT. Translated, it gives CASSNRAREKLFF.

V usage is TRBV6-5 and J usage is TRBJ2-7, with D hard to call. CDR3 length: 13 amino acids. Germline CDR1 MNHEY, CDR2 SVGAGI. V dropped 6 bases and J dropped 0 bases, with 9 bases sitting between them. CDR3 residues: CASSPSSSYEQYF. Written as DNA, the CDR3 is TGTGCCAGCAGCCCGTCTAGCTCCTACGAGCAGTACTTC.

J is TRBJ2-7 and V is TRBV7-2; 9 bases fit TRBD1. The CDR3 is made up of 15 amino acids. V lost 1 base to trimming and J lost 3 bases; unmatched junction nucleotides: 4. Germline V gives CDR1 SGHTA, CDR2 FQGNSA. The CDR3 coding sequence is TGTGCCAGCAGCTTAGGACAGGGGGATTTCTACGAGCAGTACTTC. Translation gives CASSLGQGDFYEQYF.

The CDR3: CASSLAGGGGYEQYF. The CDR3 DNA is TGCGCCAGCAGCTTGGCAGGGGGTGGTGGCTACGAGCAGTACTTC. V is TRBV5-1 and J is TRBJ2-7; 7 bases map to TRBD1. CDR1 and CDR2 from the germline V gene are SGHRS and YFSETQ. Trimming took 0 bases from V and 3 from J; bases not matched to a gene: 6. The CDR3 spans 15 residues. The whole variable domain, remainder taken from reference TRBV5-1 and TRBJ2-7, is KAGVTQTPRYLIKTRGQQVTLSCSPISGHRSVSWYQQTPGQGLQFLFEYFSETQRNKGNFPGRFSGRQFSNSRSEMNVSTLELGDSALYLCASSLAGGGGYEQYFGPGTRLTVT.